This entry lists 5 T cell receptor beta chains sequenced from one sample in a study of blood T cell repertoires in COVID-19. The table came from immunoSEQ multiplex PCR; TCRdb's copy has only in-frame clones and leaves some out. The table includes tens of thousands of clones, roughly 85% detected once. What was sequenced was peripheral blood. These receptors all stem from a man in his fifties or sixties with active or convalescent COVID-19.

The chain uses TRBV28 and TRBJ1-5; 9 nucleotides line up with TRBD1. The V gene end was trimmed by 5 bases and the J gene end by 4 bases; junction bases not matched to a gene: 6. The CDR3 totals 15 residues. Germline CDR1 and CDR2: MDHEN and SYDVKM. The CDR3 reads CASSTNRGLNQPQHF. Here the CDR3 DNA reads TGTGCCAGCAGTACGAACAGGGGGCTGAATCAGCCCCAGCATTTT.

The J gene is TRBJ2-5, the V gene TRBV11-2; 7 positions match TRBD1. Germline V CDR1 and CDR2: SGHAT, FQNNGV. V shed 1 base, J shed 4 bases, and the junction held 9 bases outside the gene matches. The CDR3 is 16 residues long. For the CDR3, the DNA is TGTGCCAGCAGCTTAGGTGTTCAGGGGGTTGGAGAGACCCAGTACTTC. It encodes CASSLGVQGVGETQYF.

In its sample, this clone was seen a few times. The rearrangement links TRBV9 to TRBJ2-5; the match to TRBD1 covers 7 bases. The CDR3 totals 15 residues. V lost 3 bases and J lost 1; bases outside the gene matches: 6. CDR1 is SGDLS, CDR2 YYNGEE, per germline. The CDR3 spells CASSAEGAAQETQYF. The DNA for the CDR3 is TGTGCCAGCAGCGCCGAGGGGGCAGCCCAAGAGACCCAGTACTTC.

The V and J genes are TRBV6-5 and TRBJ1-2, with D possibly matching TRBD1 (6 bases). The CDR3 has 13 residues. The germline CDR1 and CDR2 sequences are MNHEY and SVGAGI. The V gene lost 2 bases and the J gene lost 4 bases, with 8 bases spanning the gap. The CDR3 loop reads CASSYGGAYGYTF. The CDR3 DNA follows: TGTGCCAGCAGTTACGGGGGGGCCTATGGCTACACCTTC.

V is TRBV19 and J is TRBJ1-5, with 7 bases aligning to TRBD1. Looked up from germline, CDR1 is LNHDA and CDR2 is SQIVND (reference sequence). CDR3 size: 16 residues. The V and J ends lost 6 bases and 3 bases, in that order; junction bases with no gene match: 11. The CDR3, as DNA: TGTGCCAGTAGCCCGATTATGGACAGGATCAATCAGCCCCAGCATTTT. Translated, it gives CASSPIMDRINQPQHF.